This TCR beta chain came from a study of CD8 T cells in ankylosing spondylitis. Findings and caveats of the study: Seemingly distinctive of ankylosing spondylitis blood was a TCR beta motif formed by eight highly homologous variants. Disease-linked clones bore a CD8+ phenotype and were relatively rare in peripheral blood.

V lost 3 bases to trimming and J lost 7 bases, with 10 bases between them. The CDR3 runs to 14 residues. This clonotype has at least ten counts. Its antigen is undetermined. Quantitative 5'-RACE with molecular barcodes produced the TCR beta libraries. TCRdb reprocessed the 5' RACE reads via MiXCR and lists one record per CDR3 protein. The repertoire holds about 240,000 distinct CDR3 sequences, with 8.6% as singletons. V is TRBV12-3 or TRBV12-4 and J is TRBJ1-6; TRBD1 is a possible D gene (6 bases). The specimen was blood, either unsorted or a sorted T cell fraction (not recorded which). The clonotype was recovered from a male donor with ankylosing spondylitis or in good health (not recorded which). CDR3 loop: CASSFGGRNSPLHF. CDR3 bases: TGTGCCAGCAGTTTTGGGGGCAGAAATTCACCCCTCCACTTT.